This T cell receptor (beta chain) was recorded in a study of T cell responses to AZD1222 COVID-19 vaccine (dated by TCRdb to 2020 to 2023). In the study overall: Because spike-specific TCR depth and breadth did not differ between the two schedules, AZD1222 recipients who got a second dose at roughly 4 weeks were pooled with those who got a second dose at roughly 12 weeks. Trial participants were enrolled into age subgroups of 18-55, 56-69 and 70-plus years, which contained about 150, 27 and 61 TCR-sequenced participants, respectively. TCR sequencing was performed for 230 to 250 trial participants, of whom 207 were given two doses of AZD1222 and some 25 were given two doses of MenACWY control vaccine. Study-level results and caveats: Only five or six AZD1222 recipients were SARS-CoV-2 seropositive at baseline, limiting conclusions about previously exposed vaccinees. Participants were mostly white British and included more females than males, and it was suggested by the authors that clonal diversity may have been underestimated. No day 14 peak-response samples were available, so repertoires were characterized only after the peak T cell response. Nearly half of unique spike-specific TCRs reportedly recognized epitopes outside regions mutated in the B.1.351 and B.1.1.7 variants. Spike-specific TCR breadth and depth rose significantly after two AZD1222 doses compared with day 0 and with MenACWY recipients. The vaccine-associated CD4 TCRs covered the entire spike protein, and the dominant responses fell in regions 160-218 and 743-854. The 56-69-year group was small, and its depth increase did not reach significance, likely because of low power.

The CDR3 regions of human TCRbeta chains were analyzed by immunosequencing. The study's processing was this. Repertoire TCRs were checked for matches against a reference library of SARS-CoV-2-specific TCRs that had been generated using the MIRA antigen-specificity platform. Breadth was defined as the fraction of unique TCRs that were SARS-CoV-2-associated. Depth was defined as the fraction of total T cells that were SARS-CoV-2-associated. Using the MIRA data, every spike-specific TCR was mapped to the spike region that the TCR reacted to and assigned to either a CD4 or a CD8 class. Log10-transformed breadth and depth values were compared by one-way ANOVA with Sidak's multiple comparisons tests. TCRdb mirrors the immuneACCESS table, restricted to in-frame sequences. Some clones are absent from its copies; in checked studies, under half trace to an unresolved V gene, and the reason for the others is unknown. V and J calls and clone size are those listed in that table; D and trimming were worked out from the DNA. This sample holds approximately 88,000 clones; about 72% were observed only once. Over 20% of the sample lies in the top ten.

The time point label, read with the paper, signifies: baseline before first vaccination. Samples from vaccinated people were obtained from the UK trials COV001 and COV002, which included a single-blind randomized controlled phase 2/3 trial of AZD1222 (ChAdOx1 nCoV-19) in healthy adults. Trial participant PBMC samples were collected at day 0 and day 28 after the second dose for TCRbeta chain sequencing. A word on this clone: The antigen it binds to is not known. No base quality values were provided; no much bigger clone lies one nucleotide off.

The source of this sequence is an adult in good health. Sequencing used peripheral blood, obtained on day 0 of AZD1222 vaccination.

The CDR3 is CASSPGASGSTDTQYF. The DNA sequence is given as TGCGCCAGCAGCCCCGGGGCTAGCGGGAGCACAGATACGCAGTATTTT. The chain is encoded by TRBV5-1 joined to TRBJ2-3; the junction holds 8 bases that match TRBD2. Ends trimmed: V by 4 bases, J by 0 bases; bases unmatched to a gene: 7. CDR3 length: 16 amino acids, cysteine to phenylalanine. Of the read, only the CDR3 DNA is kept; its 48 bases are in frame from base 1. CDR1 is given as SGHRS and CDR2 as YFSETQ, both from the germline V gene.